This entry describes one T cell receptor (beta chain). This entry is derived from a study of blood T cell repertoires in COVID-19. The overall study: Whether acute or convalescent, the COVID-19 samples came from the United States, Italy and Spain. PBMCs, B-cell-depleted T cells, or T cells provided the cDNA or gDNA that made up the material.

In the study's own analysis: It was from reference gene primer amplification that nucleated cell counts were estimated. TCRdb's copy holds only in-frame clones and misses some; the assay was immunoSEQ multiplex PCR. V and J calls and clone size are given by that table; D and trimming were obtained from the DNA. The profile covers some 370,000 clones, with 85% to 90% appearing a single time and around 6.3% taken by the ten largest. Germline loops: CDR1 SEHNR, CDR2 FQNEAQ (reference sequence). The CDR3 runs to 15 residues. Trimming removed 2 bases at V and 9 bases at J, with 17 bases between. The receptor comes from a man between 18 and 29 years old with active or convalescent COVID-19. Sequencing was done on a sample of peripheral blood. The chain carries TRBV7-9 and TRBJ2-1; perhaps TRBD1 as D (6 bases). In DNA, the CDR3 is TGTGCCAGCAGCTTAATGTCAGGGGCTTATGGTGAGCAGTTCTTC. It is translated as CASSLMSGAYGEQFF.